These 15 T cell receptor beta chains originate from one sample sequenced in a study of blood T cell repertoires in COVID-19. The protocol was immunoSEQ multiplex PCR, while the TCRdb copy is restricted to in-frame clones and leaves out a portion. Altogether around 7,700 clones are present, 88% being singletons, with the ten largest covering about 7%. Material: peripheral blood. The source of these receptors is a woman between 45 and 60 years old with active or convalescent COVID-19.

The table lists this clone with a few counts. This chain links TRBV13 with TRBJ2-2; perhaps TRBD1 as D (5 bases). Deletions cut 6 bases from V and 4 bases from J, with 12 bases between. In germline, CDR1 is PRHDT, CDR2 FYEKMQ (reference sequence). The CDR3 is 14 amino acids. The CDR3 is CASRPGWSTGELFF. CDR3 sequence (DNA): TGTGCCAGCAGACCAGGGTGGTCCACCGGGGAGCTGTTTTTT.

This clone is deemed large (0.1 to 1%). V and J are TRBV27 and TRBJ2-3; the D is unclear. Trimming removed 6 bases at V and 5 bases at J, with 15 bases between. Germline V lookup: CDR1 MNHEY, CDR2 SMNVEV (reference sequence). This CDR3 has 14 residues. The CDR3 region is CASSHRSAKDTQYF. CDR3 nucleotide sequence: TGTGCCAGCAGCCATCGGTCAGCGAAAGATACGCAGTATTTT.

The V call is TRBV15, the J call TRBJ1-5; 10 bases fit TRBD1. The CDR3 is made up of 14 amino acids. Trimming took 9 bases from V and 6 from J; bases not matched to a gene: 8. CDR1 and CDR2 (germline): LNHNV, YYDKDF (reference sequence). CDR3 residues: CATAIRDRGQPQHF. The CDR3 region has the DNA TGTGCCACAGCAATCCGGGACAGGGGTCAGCCCCAGCATTTT.

A few counts support this clone. The chain uses TRBV6-2 or TRBV6-3 and TRBJ2-1, with 8 bases aligning to TRBD2. Germline CDR1 is MNHEY and CDR2 is SVGEGT. The CDR3 consists of 16 residues. The V segment lost 5 bases and the J segment 0 bases; nucleotides outside the gene matches: 6. CDR3 bases: TGTGCCAGCAGTCAGCCGGGACTAGTCTCCTACAATGAGCAGTTCTTC. This translates into CASSQPGLVSYNEQFF.

This chain connects TRBV6-2 or TRBV6-3 to TRBJ2-1; D is ambiguous. The CDR3 has 13 residues. Trimming left V 1 base short and J 4 bases short, with 5 bases between. The germline gives CDR1 MNHEY, CDR2 SVGEGT. CDR3 in DNA: TGTGCCAGCAGTTACTACATTTACAATGAGCAGTTCTTC. This gives the protein CASSYYIYNEQFF.

J is TRBJ1-3 and V is TRBV9; 8 nucleotides match TRBD1. The J segment lost 7 bases and the V segment lost 3 bases, leaving 9 bases of the junction unmatched. Germline V gene sequence: CDR1 SGDLS, CDR2 YYNGEE. The CDR3 sequence is 15 residues long. The CDR3 region is CASSDGAGGMNTIYF. DNA for the CDR3: TGTGCCAGCAGCGACGGGGCAGGGGGCATGAACACCATATATTTT.

The V gene is TRBV5-4, the J gene TRBJ1-3; D uncertain. Trimming took off 3 bases at V and 4 bases at J, with 8 bases between the two ends. Germline values: CDR1 SGHNT, CDR2 YYREEE (reference sequence). There are 13 residues in the CDR3. The CDR3 DNA sequence: TGTGCCAGCAGCTGGGCCTCGGGAAACACCATATATTTT. Residues: CASSWASGNTIYF.

In its sample, this clone was seen a few times. The V gene is TRBV6-1, the J gene TRBJ1-6, with a possible D match to TRBD1 (6 bases). Deletions cut 7 bases from V and 7 bases from J, with 14 bases between. The CDR3 is 14 amino acids. Germline CDR1 is MNHNS and CDR2 is SASEGT. For the CDR3, the DNA is TGTGCCAGCACTCCGACAGGCGGAAATTCACCCCTCCACTTT. Encoded protein: CASTPTGGNSPLHF.

The chain links TRBV9 to TRBJ2-5, with D maybe TRBD1 (6 bases). The CDR3 sequence is 15 residues long. The germline CDR1 and CDR2 sequences are SGDLS and YYNGEE. Trimming left V 4 bases short and J 5 bases short, with 18 bases between. CDR3 DNA: TGTGCCAGCAGCCCGGACCCCACAGGGTGGGAGACCCAGTACTTC. Translated, it gives CASSPDPTGWETQYF.

This clone was seen only once. The chain has TRBV9 and TRBJ2-3; TRBD2 matches at 8 bases. The CDR3 spans 16 residues. With V trimmed by 0 bases and J by 5 bases, 8 bases remained unmatched. CDR1 is SGDLS and CDR2 is YYNGEE in the germline V gene. For the CDR3, the DNA is TGTGCCAGCAGCGTAGCTGAGATCGGGACTAGAGATACGCAGTATTTT. It codes for CASSVAEIGTRDTQYF.

Comments on this clone: The same CDR3 arises from other DNA sequences in this sample as well. The chain uses TRBV6-5 and TRBJ1-2; 11 bases map to TRBD1. The junction had 4 bases not matched to a gene; V was cut back by 0 bases and J by 4 bases. CDR1 and CDR2 from the germline V gene are MNHEY and SVGAGI. CDR3 length: 16 residues. The CDR3 here is CASSYSRTGGGYGYTF. DNA of the CDR3: TGTGCCAGCAGTTACTCTCGGACAGGGGGCGGCTATGGCTACACCTTC.

The chain has TRBV2 and TRBJ1-4; 7 nucleotides line up with TRBD1. Germline V gives CDR1 SNHLY, CDR2 FYNNEI. The CDR3 is made up of 14 amino acids. Trimming cost V 10 bases and J 5 bases; bases outside gene matches: 10. CDR3 sequence reads: CATGQTPDNEKLFF. For the CDR3, the DNA is TGTGCCACGGGACAGACCCCAGACAATGAAAAACTGTTTTTT.

This chain joins TRBV6-6 and TRBJ2-7; D not resolved. The CDR3 spans 11 residues. CDR1 MNHNY and CDR2 SVGAGI come from the germline V gene (reference sequence). V was trimmed by 5 bases and J by 3 bases, leaving 5 bases between them. CDR3 amino acids: CASSTDYEQYF. The CDR3 region has the DNA TGTGCCAGCAGTACTGACTACGAGCAGTACTTC.

V usage is TRBV28 and J usage is TRBJ1-1; D remains ambiguous. V gave up 3 bases and J gave up 0 bases, with 14 bases separating them. The germline gives CDR1 MDHEN, CDR2 SYDVKM. The CDR3 length is 16 residues. CDR3 in DNA: TGTGCCAGCAGTTTTGACCGGGAGGCCATGAACACTGAAGCTTTCTTT. This sequence encodes CASSFDREAMNTEAFF.

A single count supports this clone. The V and J genes are TRBV7-9 and TRBJ2-1, with 10 bases matching TRBD1. From germline, CDR1 is SEHNR and CDR2 FQNEAQ (reference sequence). With V trimmed by 4 bases and J by 4 bases, 4 bases remained unmatched. This CDR3 spans 15 amino acids. The CDR3 DNA follows: TGTGCCAGCAGCTCCGGGACAGGGGAATACAATGAGCAGTTCTTC. Amino acid sequence: CASSSGTGEYNEQFF.